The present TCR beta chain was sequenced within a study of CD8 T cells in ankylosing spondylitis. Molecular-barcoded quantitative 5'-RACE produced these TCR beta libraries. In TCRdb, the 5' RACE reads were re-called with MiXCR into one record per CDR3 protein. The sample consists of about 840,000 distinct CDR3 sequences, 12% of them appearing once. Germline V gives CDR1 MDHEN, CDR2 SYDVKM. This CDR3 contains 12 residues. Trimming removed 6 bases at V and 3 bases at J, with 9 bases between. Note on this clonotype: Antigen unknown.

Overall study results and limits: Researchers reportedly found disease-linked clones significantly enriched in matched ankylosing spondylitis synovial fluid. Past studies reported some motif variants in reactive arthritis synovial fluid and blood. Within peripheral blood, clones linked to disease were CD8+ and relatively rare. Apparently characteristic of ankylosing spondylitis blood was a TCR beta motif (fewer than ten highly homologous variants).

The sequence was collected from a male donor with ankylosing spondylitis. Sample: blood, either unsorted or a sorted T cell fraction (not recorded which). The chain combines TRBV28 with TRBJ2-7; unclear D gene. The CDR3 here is CASSGLHYEQYF. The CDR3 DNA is TGTGCCAGCAGCGGTCTCCACTACGAGCAGTACTTC.